This T cell receptor beta chain came from a study of Graves' ophthalmopathy and Graves' hyperthyroidism. Regarding the study as a whole: Ophthalmopathy progression was predicted with around 71% sensitivity and around 78% specificity. Blood also contained most of the expanded thyroid clonotypes above 0.001 frequency.

Orbital computed tomography, together with clinical symptoms, serum thyroxine, TRAb and thyroid ultrasound, was used for diagnosis. PBMCs stemmed from over 9.5 ml of fresh peripheral blood. The germline V gene has CDR1 LNHDA and CDR2 SQIVND (reference sequence). CDR3 size: 17 residues. Trimming took off 5 bases at V and 0 bases at J, with 20 bases between the two ends. Comments on this clonotype: The antigen remains undetermined.

Amplified material comprised TCR beta CDR3 regions derived from RNA transcripts. HTBI primers were used in a first-round RT-PCR, which preceded a second-round multiplex PCR. TCRdb redid the calling of the multiplex PCR reads with MiXCR, one entry per CDR3 protein. The sample contains about 660,000 distinct CDR3 sequences, about 38% of which appear only once. This TCR came from an adult man with Graves' ophthalmopathy. Sequenced sample: peripheral blood. This chain connects TRBV19 to TRBJ2-7; TRBD2 might be the D (5 bases). The CDR3 DNA is TGTGCCAGTAGTGTCCTAGGGCGGGTGGAGGCCTCCTACGAGCAGTACTTC. It translates to CASSVLGRVEASYEQYF.